This TCR beta chain was recovered during a study of T cells in Graves' hyperthyroidism and ophthalmopathy. Points from the study as a whole: Among clonotypes expanded in thyroid above 0.001, most were also found in blood.

The PBMCs studied were ones that came from approximately 9.9 ml fresh peripheral blood. The germline V and J ends were trimmed by 5 bases and 0 bases, with 10 bases remaining between them. The CDR3 covers 15 residues. Amplification of TCR beta CDR3 regions used RNA as the template. HTBI primers drove first-round RT-PCR of the TCR CDR3. TCRdb re-called the multiplex PCR reads through MiXCR, storing one row per CDR3 protein. The top ten clones hold roughly 8% of a sample with around 300,000 distinct CDR3 sequences, approximately 12% of them seen once. With respect to this clonotype: Its antigen is undetermined.

The sample consisted of blood. The V call is TRBV12-3 or TRBV12-4, the J call TRBJ2-2; no firm D call. The receptor was derived from a woman in her twenties or thirties with Graves' hyperthyroidism that later progressed to Graves' ophthalmopathy. The CDR3 DNA is TGTGCCAGCAGTACCCGGGCTACGAACACCGGGGAGCTGTTTTTT. Translated: CASSTRATNTGELFF.